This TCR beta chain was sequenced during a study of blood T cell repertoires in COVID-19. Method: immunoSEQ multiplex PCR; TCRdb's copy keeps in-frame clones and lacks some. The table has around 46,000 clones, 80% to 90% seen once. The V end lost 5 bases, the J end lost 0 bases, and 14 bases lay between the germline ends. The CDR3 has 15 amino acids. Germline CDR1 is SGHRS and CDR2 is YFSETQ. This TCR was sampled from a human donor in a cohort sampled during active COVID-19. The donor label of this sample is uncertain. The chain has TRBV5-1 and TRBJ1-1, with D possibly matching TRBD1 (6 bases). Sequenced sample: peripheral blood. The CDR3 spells CASRQGSSMNTEAFF. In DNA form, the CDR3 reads TGCGCCAGCAGGCAGGGGTCGAGCATGAACACTGAAGCTTTCTTT.